This T cell receptor (beta chain) emerged from a study of CD8 T cells in Susac syndrome. This CDR3 region has 14 residues. V lost 6 bases to trimming and J lost 10 bases, with 22 bases between them. CDR1 and CDR2 (germline): DFQATT, SNEGSKA (reference sequence). In blood CD8+ and CD4+ T cells, TCR beta underwent sequencing. Treatment-naive patients with stable or active relapsing-remitting disease were the multiple sclerosis controls. The authors negatively isolated CD8+ and CD4+ T cells and FACS-enriched TEMRA cells. Roughly 0.45 to 1 ug RNA was reverse transcribed with random hexamers. An immunoSEQ multiplex PCR amplified TCR beta CDR3 over 54 Vbeta and 13 Jbeta. TCRdb fed the immunoSEQ multiplex PCR reads into MiXCR, producing one record per CDR3 protein. Of 190,000 or so distinct CDR3 sequences in the sample, approximately 95% were seen once.

What was sequenced was CD4+ T cells from PBMCs. The rearrangement joins TRBV20-1 to TRBJ2-1; TRBD1 might be the D (6 bases). The clonotype comes from a human donor with multiple sclerosis. CDR3 in amino acids: CSAGHLKADDEQFF. The CDR3 DNA reads as TGCAGTGCGGGACATCTTAAGGCGGACGACGAGCAGTTCTTC.